A selection of T cell receptor beta chains follows, all from one sample in a study of metastatic and nonmetastatic thyroid tumors. TCRdb re-called the PCR reads via MiXCR. The repertoire holds roughly 22,000 clones, with 13% as singletons. Sample: blood. These receptors were taken from a female donor with papillary thyroid cancer or a benign thyroid nodule (not recorded which). Some clones in this sample may be carry-over from other donors' samples. The CDR3 runs from the conserved cysteine through the conserved F or W. D genes are given only for firm matches. Expanded clones are given a class, and other clones once, few, many or no size at all.

V gene	clone size	D gene	J gene	CDR3 protein	CDR3 DNA
TRBV11-2	many	NA	TRBJ1-2	CASSRTSGPNYGYTF	TGTGCCAGCAGCAGAACGTCTGGACCAAACTATGGCTACACCTTC
TRBV20-1	many	TRBD2	TRBJ2-3	CSASRRSGTTDTQYF	TGCAGTGCTAGCCGAAGAAGCGGGACCACAGATACGCAGTATTTT
TRBV12-3/TRBV12-4	many	TRBD2	TRBJ2-1	CASSLLTSGNEQFF	TGTGCCAGCAGTTTATTGACTAGCGGAAATGAGCAGTTCTTC
TRBV5-1	many	NA	TRBJ2-1	CASSLNQILYNEQFF	TGCGCCAGCAGCTTGAACCAAATCCTTTACAATGAGCAGTTCTTC
TRBV6-1	NA	TRBD2	TRBJ2-7	CASLLPRAGEDEQYF	TGTGCCAGCCTCCTCCCAAGGGCGGGAGAGGACGAGCAGTACTTC
TRBV18	medium-sized	NA	TRBJ2-7	CASSPEVGHEQYF	TGTGCCAGCTCACCAGAGGTTGGGCACGAGCAGTACTTC
TRBV20-1	NA	TRBD1	TRBJ1-2	CSARDRDSANYGYTF	TGCAGTGCTAGAGATAGGGACAGCGCTAACTATGGCTACACCTTC
TRBV3-1	many	TRBD2	TRBJ2-5	CASSQGVGLVGETQYF	TGTGCCAGCAGCCAAGGGGTTGGACTAGTTGGTGAGACCCAGTACTTC
TRBV19	many	NA	TRBJ2-5	CASSKLSQETQYF	TGTGCCAGTAGTAAACTCAGCCAAGAGACCCAGTACTTC
TRBV28	many	NA	TRBJ1-1	CASSRRVNTEAFF	TGTGCCAGCAGCCGGAGGGTGAACACTGAAGCTTTCTTT
TRBV30	medium-sized	NA	TRBJ1-6	CAWSPRLSSYNSPLHF	TGTGCCTGGAGTCCCCGACTGAGCTCCTATAATTCACCCCTCCACTTT
TRBV4-2	many	NA	TRBJ2-1	CATTIAESSYNEQFF	TGTGCCACCACGATAGCGGAAAGCTCCTACAATGAGCAGTTCTTC
TRBV27	many	TRBD1	TRBJ1-1	CASSFRGTGYVNTEAFF	TGTGCCAGCAGTTTCCGCGGGACAGGGTATGTGAACACTGAAGCTTTCTTT
TRBV13	many	NA	TRBJ1-6	CASSPREGSPLHF	TGTGCCAGCAGCCCCCGGGAGGGTTCACCCCTCCACTTT
TRBV6-1	NA	NA	TRBJ1-1	CASSGGGAEAFF	TGTGCCAGCAGTGGTGGGGGGGCTGAAGCTTTCTTT
TRBV30	once	NA	TRBJ1-2	CAWSALGDPHANGYTF	TGTGCCTGGAGTGCCCTCGGGGACCCGCACGCGAATGGCTACACCTTC
TRBV6-1	medium-sized	TRBD2	TRBJ2-5	CASSDRGVRTQYF	TGTGCCAGCAGTGATCGGGGGGTGCGGACCCAGTACTTC
TRBV11-2	NA	TRBD2	TRBJ2-3	CASSLGLWLAGVYTDTQYF	TGTGCCAGCAGCTTAGGTCTTTGGCTAGCGGGAGTTTACACAGATACGCAGTATTTT
TRBV6-4	many	NA	TRBJ2-1	CASSDAPGIEQFF	TGTGCCAGCAGTGACGCTCCGGGAATTGAGCAGTTCTTC
TRBV20-1	many	NA	TRBJ1-1	CSARDTYHTEAFF	TGCAGTGCTAGAGATACGTACCACACTGAAGCTTTCTTT
TRBV5-6	many	TRBD2	TRBJ2-7	CASSSNLGTRFMNYEQYF	TGTGCCAGCAGCTCAAACCTCGGGACTAGATTTATGAACTACGAGCAGTACTTC
TRBV2	many	TRBD1	TRBJ2-5	CASSETGSETQYF	TGTGCCAGCAGTGAGACAGGGTCGGAGACCCAGTACTTC
TRBV18	NA	TRBD1	TRBJ2-6	CASSPRGQASSGANVLTF	TGTGCCAGCTCACCTAGGGGACAGGCCTCCTCTGGGGCCAACGTCCTGACTTTC
TRBV28	few	NA	TRBJ1-2	CASKVGVYGYTF	TGTGCCAGCAAGGTTGGCGTGTATGGCTACACCTTC
TRBV20-1	many	TRBD2	TRBJ2-7	CSAQDRGTSVTYEQYF	TGCAGTGCCCAAGACCGCGGGACTAGCGTAACCTACGAGCAGTACTTC
TRBV7-8	many	NA	TRBJ1-4	CASSLTRVWNEKLFF	TGTGCCAGCAGCTTAACGAGGGTTTGGAATGAAAAACTGTTTTTT